A few counts support the clone carrying this TCR beta chain. Only in-frame clones appear in the TCRdb table, and some are missing; sequencing was by immunoSEQ multiplex PCR. The table lists about 46,000 clones, around nine tenths of them singletons. The record originates from a study of OX40 agonist ivuxolimab in advanced cancers. The overall study: Therapy given before enrollment (anti-PD-1, anti-PD-L1 or anti-CTLA-4) was allowed, and 30% to 50% had some.

Germline CDR1 and CDR2: SGHRS and YFSETQ. This CDR3 contains 18 residues. The ends lost 4 bases at V and 7 bases at J; junction bases unmatched: 20. This clonotype was sampled from an adult with an advanced solid tumor such as melanoma, head and neck, liver or kidney cancer. Source: CD4+ or CD8+ T cells sorted from blood, taken in a trial of the OX40 agonist ivuxolimab. The chain couples TRBV5-1 to TRBJ1-2, with 9 bases fitting TRBD1. The CDR3 DNA sequence: TGCGCCAGCAGCCCAACCGGGACAGGGATAAGTAGGGTTCTTGGCTACACCTTC. Translating gives CASSPTGTGISRVLGYTF.